The 4 T cell receptor beta chains below all came from one sample that was sequenced in a study of spatial heterogeneity in lung cancer. TCRdb reprocessed the 5' RACE reads via MiXCR and lists one record per CDR3 protein. The sample yields approximately 7,800 distinct CDR3 sequences, about 5% seen once. Indicated time point: sample taken at primary tumor resection. TCRs were sequenced from unsorted whole RNA of tumor, nontumor lung or PBMC. The sample here was PBMCs, taken at surgery. Every receptor here comes from a male donor with early-stage non-small cell lung cancer.

This clonotype was observed at least ten times. The chain links TRBV23-1 to TRBJ1-1, with a possible D match to TRBD1 (5 bases). TRBV23-1 is assigned to the ORF class and has an uncertain function. The V end was cut by 3 bases, the J end by 1 base, with 12 bases between. The CDR3 is 15 amino acids. The CDR3, as DNA: TGCGCCAGCAGTCAGCAGGGAGGAGGGAACACTGAAGCTTTCTTT. Its protein is CASSQQGGGNTEAFF.

This clonotype was counted at least ten times. CDR3 residues: CASSIVFRPANMNTEAFF. In nucleotides, the CDR3 is TGTGCCAGTAGTATAGTTTTTAGGCCAGCGAATATGAACACTGAAGCTTTCTTT. The rearrangement links TRBV19 to TRBJ1-1; D unclear. CDR1 and CDR2 (germline): LNHDA, SQIVND (reference sequence). Trimming left V 1 base short and J 0 bases short, with 18 bases between. There are 18 residues in the CDR3.

This clonotype was counted at least ten times. The chain recombines TRBV11-2 with TRBJ2-1; D call uncertain. Germline V gene data show CDR1 as SGHAT and CDR2 as FQNNGV. The CDR3 has 15 residues. The V end was cut by 7 bases, the J end by 4 bases, with 17 bases between. CDR3 sequence: CASTRWPRNYNEQFF. For the CDR3, the DNA is TGTGCCAGCACCCGATGGCCTCGGAATTACAATGAGCAGTTCTTC.

This clonotype was seen many times. This chain links TRBV7-6 with TRBJ2-5; maybe TRBD1 (5 bases). The germline gives CDR1 SGHVS, CDR2 FNYEAQ. The CDR3 runs to 15 residues. Trimming cost V 2 bases and J 4 bases, with 14 bases left between them. CDR3 nucleotide sequence: TGTGCCAGCAGCTTACCGAAAGGCCAGGGAGAGACCCAGTACTTC. Residues: CASSLPKGQGETQYF.